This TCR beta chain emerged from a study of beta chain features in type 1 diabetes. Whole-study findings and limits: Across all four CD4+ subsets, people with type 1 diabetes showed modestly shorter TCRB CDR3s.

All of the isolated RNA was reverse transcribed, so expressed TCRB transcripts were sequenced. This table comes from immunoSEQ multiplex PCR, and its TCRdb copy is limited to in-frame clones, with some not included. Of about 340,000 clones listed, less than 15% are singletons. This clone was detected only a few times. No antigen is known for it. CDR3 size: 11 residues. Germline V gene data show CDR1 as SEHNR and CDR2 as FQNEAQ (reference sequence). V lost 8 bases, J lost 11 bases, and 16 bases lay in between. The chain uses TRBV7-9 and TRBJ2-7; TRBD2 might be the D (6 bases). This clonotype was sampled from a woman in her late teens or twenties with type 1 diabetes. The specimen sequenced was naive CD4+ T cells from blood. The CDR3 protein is CASYMKGRKYF. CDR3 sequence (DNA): TGTGCCAGCTACATGAAGGGGAGGAAGTACTTC.